This TCR beta chain was documented in a study of blood T cell repertoires in COVID-19 (TCRdb year 2020). Looking at the study overall: Samples covering the acute and convalescent phases of COVID-19 were provided by collaborators in the United States, Italy and Spain. Deeply sampled blood TCRbeta repertoires from subjects exposed to, actively infected with, or recovered from COVID-19 were included in the dataset. The repertoires were made available in a free public database intended to serve as a resource for research on the immune response to SARS-CoV-2. The samples were drawn from two sources: the first 160 participants of the ongoing ImmuneRACE study, and 950 to 1,500 subjects contributed by 6 global collaborators. Where available, HLA class I and class II types were taken from metadata supplied by the sample provider and were not determined by assay-based typing. Nearly every sample came with metadata listing a de-identified subject ID, COVID-19 status, age in years and sex. The prospective study material was composed of cDNA or gDNA derived from T cells, B-cell-depleted T cells, or PBMCs. Results the study describes overall, beyond this receptor: Clinical and demographic metadata were provided uncurated, with the amount varying by source and participant.

Comments on this clone: What antigen it recognizes has not been identified. No quality values exist for individual bases; no much larger clone is one base distant. In the same sample, other DNA sequences code for this CDR3.

Collaborating institutions collected whole blood in K2EDTA tubes following their own protocols. Collaborator samples were shipped for TCRbeta analysis as frozen whole blood, isolated PBMCs, or DNA extracted from either sample type. From the cysteine up to the phenylalanine, the CDR3 has a length of 14 residues. Left in the record is the CDR3 DNA by itself, 42 bases read in frame from the first base. For CDR1 and CDR2, the germline V gene lists MNHNS and SASEGT. The V end gives up 3 bases and the J end 2 bases, leaving 1 base in the junction not matched to a gene. TCRbeta CDR3 regions were amplified from genomic DNA using the immunoSEQ Assay, a bias-controlled multiplex PCR. Processing in the source paper ran as follows. Within the assay, amplification of reference gene primers was used to estimate how many nucleated cells each sample contained. To quantify the absolute abundance of each unique TCRbeta CDR3 rearrangement, sequence reads were collapsed and filtered. For each sample, productive Simpson clonality was calculated by taking the square root of Simpson's diversity index across productive rearrangements. TCRdb took this table from immuneACCESS and kept in-frame rearrangements with V and J called. Such tables lack part of the clones; where checked against another copy, unresolved V genes explain under half of the gap, and the rest is unexplained. V, J and clone size are taken as reported in that table, and D and trimming were inferred from the DNA itself. The sample includes about 110,000 clones, with approximately 82% observed a single time. Of the sample, around 3.5% falls within the top ten clones.

The chain is made from TRBV6-1 and TRBJ1-3; 7 of the junction bases match TRBD1. Sequences were obtained from peripheral blood. This TCR was sampled from a woman older than 75 with acute or convalescent COVID-19. This receptor has the CDR3 CASSDTGAGNTIYF. The DNA sequence reads TGTGCCAGCAGTGATACAGGGGCTGGAAACACCATATATTTT.